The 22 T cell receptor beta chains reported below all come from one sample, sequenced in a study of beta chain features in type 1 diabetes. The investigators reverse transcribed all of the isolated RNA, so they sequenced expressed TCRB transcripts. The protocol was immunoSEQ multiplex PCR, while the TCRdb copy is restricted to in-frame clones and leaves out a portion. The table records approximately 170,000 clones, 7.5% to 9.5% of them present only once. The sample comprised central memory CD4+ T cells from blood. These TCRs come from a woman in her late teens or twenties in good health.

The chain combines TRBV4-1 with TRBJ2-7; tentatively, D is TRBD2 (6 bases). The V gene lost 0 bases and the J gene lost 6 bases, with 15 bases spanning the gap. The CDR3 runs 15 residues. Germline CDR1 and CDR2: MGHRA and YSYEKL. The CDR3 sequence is CASSQDGGALPEQYF. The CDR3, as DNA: TGCGCCAGCAGCCAAGATGGCGGGGCACTTCCCGAGCAGTACTTC.

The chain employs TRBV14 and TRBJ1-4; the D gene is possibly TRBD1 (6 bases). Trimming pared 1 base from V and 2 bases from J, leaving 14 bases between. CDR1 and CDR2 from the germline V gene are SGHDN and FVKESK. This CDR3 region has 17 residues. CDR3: CASSQAIPGVTNEKLFF. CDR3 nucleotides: TGTGCCAGCAGCCAAGCTATTCCAGGGGTTACTAATGAAAAACTGTTTTTT. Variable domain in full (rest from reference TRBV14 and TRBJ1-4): EAGVTQFPSHSVIEKGQTVTLRCDPISGHDNLYWYRRVMGKEIKFLLHFVKESKQDESGMPNNRFLAERTGGTYSTLKVQPAELEDSGVYFCASSQAIPGVTNEKLFFGSGTQLSVL.

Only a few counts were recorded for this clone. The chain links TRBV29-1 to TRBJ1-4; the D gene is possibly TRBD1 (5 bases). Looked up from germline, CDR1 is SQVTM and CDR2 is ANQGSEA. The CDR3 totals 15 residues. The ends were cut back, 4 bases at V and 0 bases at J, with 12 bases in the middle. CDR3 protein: CSVAGGAATNEKLFF. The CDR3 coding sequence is TGCAGCGTTGCGGGGGGAGCGGCAACTAATGAAAAACTGTTTTTT.

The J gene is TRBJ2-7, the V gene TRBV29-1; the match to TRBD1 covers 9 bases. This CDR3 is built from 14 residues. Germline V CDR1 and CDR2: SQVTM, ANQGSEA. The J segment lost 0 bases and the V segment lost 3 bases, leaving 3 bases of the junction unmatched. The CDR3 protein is CSVEGTGNSYEQYF. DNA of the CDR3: TGCAGCGTTGAGGGGACAGGGAACTCCTACGAGCAGTACTTC.

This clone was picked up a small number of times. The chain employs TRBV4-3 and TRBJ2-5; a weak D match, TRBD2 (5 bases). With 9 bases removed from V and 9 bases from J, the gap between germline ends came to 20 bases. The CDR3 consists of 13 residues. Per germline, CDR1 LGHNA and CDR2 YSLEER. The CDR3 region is CARKGPGMWAQYF. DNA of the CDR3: TGCGCCAGAAAAGGTCCCGGGATGTGGGCCCAGTACTTC.

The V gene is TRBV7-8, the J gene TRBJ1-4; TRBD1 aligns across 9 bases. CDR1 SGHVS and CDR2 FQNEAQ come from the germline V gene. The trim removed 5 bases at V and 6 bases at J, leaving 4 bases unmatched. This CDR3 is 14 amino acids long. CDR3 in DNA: TGTGCCAGCAGCCCCTGGGACAGGGATGAAAAACTGTTTTTT. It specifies CASSPWDRDEKLFF.

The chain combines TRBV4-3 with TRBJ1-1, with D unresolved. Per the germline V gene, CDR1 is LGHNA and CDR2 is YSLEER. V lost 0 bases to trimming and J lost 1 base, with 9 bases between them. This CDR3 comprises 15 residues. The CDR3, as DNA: TGCGCCAGCAGCCAAGATCATCGGGAGAACACTGAAGCTTTCTTT. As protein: CASSQDHRENTEAFF.

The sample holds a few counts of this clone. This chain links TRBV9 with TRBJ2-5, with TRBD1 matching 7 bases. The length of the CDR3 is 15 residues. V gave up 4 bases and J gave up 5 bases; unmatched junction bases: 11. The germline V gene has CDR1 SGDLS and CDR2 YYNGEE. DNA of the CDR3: TGTGCCAGCAGCCCTCGACAGGGAATAGGGGAGACCCAGTACTTC. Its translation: CASSPRQGIGETQYF.

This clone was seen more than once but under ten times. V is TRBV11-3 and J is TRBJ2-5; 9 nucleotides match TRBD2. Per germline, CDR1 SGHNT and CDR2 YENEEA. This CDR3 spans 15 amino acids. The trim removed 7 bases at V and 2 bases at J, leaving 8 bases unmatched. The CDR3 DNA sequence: TGTGCCAGCAACACGGGACTAGCTCCACAAGAGACCCAGTACTTC. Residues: CASNTGLAPQETQYF. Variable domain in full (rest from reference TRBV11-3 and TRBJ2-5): EAGVVQSPRYKIIEKKQPVAFWCNPISGHNTLYWYLQNLGQGPELLIRYENEEAVDDSQLPKDRFSAERLKGVDSTLKIQPAELGDSAVYLCASNTGLAPQETQYFGPGTRLLVL.

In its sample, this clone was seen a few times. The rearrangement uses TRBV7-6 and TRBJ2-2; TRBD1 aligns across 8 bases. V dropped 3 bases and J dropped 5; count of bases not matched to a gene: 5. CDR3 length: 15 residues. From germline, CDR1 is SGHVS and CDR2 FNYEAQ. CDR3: CASSFVRGQTGELFF. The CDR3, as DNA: TGTGCCAGCAGCTTTGTCAGGGGGCAAACCGGGGAGCTGTTTTTT.

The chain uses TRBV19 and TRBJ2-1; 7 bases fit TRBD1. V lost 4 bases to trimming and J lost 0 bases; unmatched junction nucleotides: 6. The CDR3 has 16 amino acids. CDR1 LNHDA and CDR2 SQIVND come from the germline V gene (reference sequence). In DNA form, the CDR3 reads TGTGCCAGTAGTACCCGACAGGGTTCCTCCTACAATGAGCAGTTCTTC. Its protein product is CASSTRQGSSYNEQFF.

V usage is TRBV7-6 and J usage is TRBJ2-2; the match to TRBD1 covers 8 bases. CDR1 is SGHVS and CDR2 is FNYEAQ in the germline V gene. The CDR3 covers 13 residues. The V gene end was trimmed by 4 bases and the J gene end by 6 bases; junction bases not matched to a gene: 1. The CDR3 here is CASSSQGAGELFF. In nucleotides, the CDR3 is TGTGCCAGCAGCTCACAGGGGGCCGGGGAGCTGTTTTTT. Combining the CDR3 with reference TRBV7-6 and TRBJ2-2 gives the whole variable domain GAGVSQSPRYKVTKRGQDVALRCDPISGHVSLYWYRQALGQGPEFLTYFNYEAQQDKSGLPNDRFSAERPEGSISTLTIQRTEQRDSAMYRCASSSQGAGELFFGEGSRLTVL.

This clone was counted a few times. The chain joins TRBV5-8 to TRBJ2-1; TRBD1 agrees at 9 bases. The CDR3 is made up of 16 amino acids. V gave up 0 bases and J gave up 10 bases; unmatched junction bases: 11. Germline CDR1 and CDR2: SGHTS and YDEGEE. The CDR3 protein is CASSLGSTGGREEQFF. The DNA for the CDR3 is TGTGCCAGCAGCTTGGGCTCGACAGGGGGGCGCGAGGAGCAGTTCTTC.

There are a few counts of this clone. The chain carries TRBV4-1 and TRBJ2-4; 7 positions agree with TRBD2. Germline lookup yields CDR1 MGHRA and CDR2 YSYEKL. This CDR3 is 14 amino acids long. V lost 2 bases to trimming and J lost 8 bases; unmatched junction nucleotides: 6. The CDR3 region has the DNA TGCGCCAGCAGCCAATTGGTCACTAGCGACATTCAGTACTTC. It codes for CASSQLVTSDIQYF.

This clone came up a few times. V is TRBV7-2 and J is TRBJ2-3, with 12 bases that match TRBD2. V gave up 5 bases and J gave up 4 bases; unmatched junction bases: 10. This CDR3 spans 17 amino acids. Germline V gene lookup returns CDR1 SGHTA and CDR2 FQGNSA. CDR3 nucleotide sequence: TGTGCCAGCAGCCCCCGACTAGCGGGGGACCGTTCAGATACGCAGTATTTT. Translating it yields CASSPRLAGDRSDTQYF.

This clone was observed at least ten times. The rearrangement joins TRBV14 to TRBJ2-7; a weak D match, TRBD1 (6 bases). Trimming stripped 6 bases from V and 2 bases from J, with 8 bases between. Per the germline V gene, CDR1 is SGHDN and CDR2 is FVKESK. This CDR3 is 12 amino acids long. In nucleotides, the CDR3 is TGTGCCAGCAGTAGGGGGACCTACGAGCAGTACTTC. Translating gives CASSRGTYEQYF.

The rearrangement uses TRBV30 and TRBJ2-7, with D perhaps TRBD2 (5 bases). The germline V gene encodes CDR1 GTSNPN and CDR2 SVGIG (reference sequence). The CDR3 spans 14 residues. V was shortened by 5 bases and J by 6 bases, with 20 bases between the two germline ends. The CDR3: CAWAEAAFHLEQYF. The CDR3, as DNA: TGTGCCTGGGCTGAAGCGGCCTTCCATCTCGAGCAGTACTTC.

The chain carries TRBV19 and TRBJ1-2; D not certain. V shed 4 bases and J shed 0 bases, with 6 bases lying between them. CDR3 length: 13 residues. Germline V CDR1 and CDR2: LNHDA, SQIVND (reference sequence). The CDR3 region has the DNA TGTGCCAGTAGTAAAACGGCTAACTATGGCTACACCTTC. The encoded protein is CASSKTANYGYTF.

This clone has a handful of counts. Written as DNA, the CDR3 is TGTGCCAGCAGTGAACAGGGTGACTATGGCTACACCTTC. Translating gives CASSEQGDYGYTF. The chain combines TRBV25-1 with TRBJ1-2; D might be TRBD1 (5 bases). Trimming shortened V by 2 bases and J by 3 bases, and 7 bases separated the two germline ends. CDR3 length equals 13 residues. CDR1 and CDR2 from the germline V gene are MGHDK and SYGVNS.

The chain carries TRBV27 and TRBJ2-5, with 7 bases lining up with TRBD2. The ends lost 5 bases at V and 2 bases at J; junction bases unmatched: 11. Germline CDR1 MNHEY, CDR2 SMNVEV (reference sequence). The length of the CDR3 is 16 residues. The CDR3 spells CASSLSGTNRQETQYF. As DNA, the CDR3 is TGTGCCAGCAGTCTCTCCGGGACTAACCGACAAGAGACCCAGTACTTC.

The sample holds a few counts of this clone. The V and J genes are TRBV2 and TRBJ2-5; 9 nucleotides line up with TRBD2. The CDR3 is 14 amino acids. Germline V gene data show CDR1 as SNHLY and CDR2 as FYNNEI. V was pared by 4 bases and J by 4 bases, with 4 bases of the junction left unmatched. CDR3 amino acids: CASSVGLATETQYF. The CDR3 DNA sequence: TGTGCCAGCAGTGTTGGACTAGCGACAGAGACCCAGTACTTC.

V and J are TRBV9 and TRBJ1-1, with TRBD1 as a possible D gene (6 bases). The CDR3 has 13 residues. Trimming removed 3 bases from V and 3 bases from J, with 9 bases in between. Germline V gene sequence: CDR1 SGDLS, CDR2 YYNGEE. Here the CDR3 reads CASSAGQYTEAFF. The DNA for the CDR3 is TGTGCCAGCAGCGCCGGACAGTACACTGAAGCTTTCTTT.